A single sample gave rise to the 29 T cell receptor beta chains below, sequenced in a study of T cells in localized non-small cell lung cancer. This table comes from immunoSEQ multiplex PCR, and its TCRdb copy is limited to in-frame clones, with some not included. The sample holds some 3,200 clones, 30% to 45% seen once. Sequences were derived from normal lung tissue next to the tumor, sampled before any cancer treatment. The receptors were sampled from a woman aged 35 to 70 with stage I lung adenocarcinoma.

The chain joins TRBV9 to TRBJ2-3; D might be TRBD1 (6 bases). The germline V and J ends were trimmed by 3 bases and 7 bases, with 9 bases remaining between them. This CDR3 region has 12 residues. CDR1 is SGDLS and CDR2 is YYNGEE in the germline V gene. CDR3 DNA: TGTGCCAGCAGCGACAGGGACCATACGCAGTATTTT. This gives the protein CASSDRDHTQYF.

The gene calls are TRBV6-8 and TRBJ2-7; possibly TRBD1 for D (5 bases). Germline loops: CDR1 MNHGY, CDR2 SAAAGT. Trimming stripped 3 bases from V and 6 bases from J, with 15 bases between. The CDR3 is made up of 14 amino acids. CDR3 region: CASSYKLVDSEQYF. CDR3 in DNA: TGTGCCAGCAGTTATAAGCTAGTCGACAGCGAGCAGTACTTC.

The genes are TRBV5-1 and TRBJ2-5; a possible D gene is TRBD1 (5 bases). V was cut by 6 bases and J by 2 bases, with 14 bases left in between. The CDR3 is made up of 14 amino acids. Germline loops: CDR1 SGHRS, CDR2 YFSETQ. For the CDR3, the DNA is TGCGCCAGCAATCCAGGGTCAACTCAAGAGACCCAGTACTTC. Its translation is CASNPGSTQETQYF.

This sequence joins TRBV6-8 and TRBJ1-3; D is ambiguous. The CDR3 totals 15 residues. Germline-derived CDR1 and CDR2 are MNHGY and SAAAGT. V was trimmed by 2 bases and J by 2 bases, leaving 10 bases between them. CDR3 amino acids: CASSYQVAAGNTIYF. The CDR3 nucleotides read TGTGCCAGCAGTTACCAGGTGGCGGCTGGAAACACCATATATTTT.

In nucleotides, the CDR3 is TGCAGCGTTGGGATCGGTGGGAGCGGCACAGATACGCAGTATTTT. Amino acid sequence: CSVGIGGSGTDTQYF. The V call is TRBV29-1, the J call TRBJ2-3, with D perhaps TRBD2 (5 bases). V was cut by 4 bases and J by 1 base, with 15 bases left in between. Germline V gives CDR1 SQVTM, CDR2 ANQGSEA. This CDR3 is built from 15 residues.

The chain couples TRBV28 to TRBJ2-3; D possibly matches TRBD1 or TRBD2 (6 bases each). The length of the CDR3 is 16 residues. Germline V CDR1 and CDR2: MDHEN, SYDVKM. Trimming removed 6 bases at V and 4 bases at J, with 20 bases between. In DNA form, the CDR3 reads TGTGCCAGCAGCAGCGATACAGGGAGGTGGGCAGATACGCAGTATTTT. It yields the protein CASSSDTGRWADTQYF. The full variable domain, completed using reference TRBV28 and TRBJ2-3, is DVKVTQSSRYLVKRTGEKVFLECVQDMDHENMFWYRQDPGLGLRLIYFSYDVKMKEKGDIPEGYSVSREKKERFSLILESASTNQTSMYLCASSSDTGRWADTQYFGPGTRLTVL.

J is TRBJ1-3 and V is TRBV11-3, with D hard to call. V lost 0 bases and J 4 bases, leaving 7 bases between the germline ends. CDR3 length: 14 residues. CDR1 and CDR2 from the germline V gene are SGHNT and YENEEA. CDR3 protein: CASSLETEGNTIYF. The CDR3 region has the DNA TGTGCCAGCAGCTTAGAGACGGAGGGAAACACCATATATTTT.

The rearrangement joins TRBV15 to TRBJ1-3, with a possible D match to TRBD1 (5 bases). The length of the CDR3 is 15 residues. V was pared by 1 base and J by 7 bases, with 14 bases between. The V gene's germline CDR1 is LNHNV and CDR2 YYDKDF (reference sequence). CDR3 DNA sequence: TGTGCCACCAGCAGAGTGGGGGGAAGATTGAACACCATATATTTT. Amino acids: CATSRVGGRLNTIYF.

As for this clone: At one of its ends the junction is not consistent with the germline gene, which may arise from a read error. The chain has TRBV28 and TRBJ1-2; 7 bases are shared with TRBD1. The CDR3 totals 13 residues. Germline loops: CDR1 MDHEN, CDR2 SYDVKM. CDR3 protein: CASSRQGGSGYTF. The CDR3 DNA sequence: TGTGCCAGCAGTCGTCAGGGGGGGAGCGGCTATACCTTC.

The genes are TRBV30 and TRBJ1-5; D may be TRBD1 (5 bases). The length of the CDR3 is 14 residues. V lost 1 base and J 4 bases, leaving 11 bases between the germline ends. Germline V CDR1 and CDR2: GTSNPN, SVGIG (reference sequence). The CDR3 DNA sequence: TGTGCCTGGAGTGGACAGAACTTTAATCAGCCCCAGCATTTT. It encodes CAWSGQNFNQPQHF.

This clone occurred a few times. The chain has TRBV5-1 and TRBJ1-1; D gene uncertain. This CDR3 is built from 16 residues. Trimming removed 4 bases from V and 2 bases from J, with 18 bases in between. CDR1 is SGHRS, CDR2 YFSETQ, per germline. This CDR3 reads CASSMGSGGRNTEAFF. The CDR3 nucleotides read TGCGCCAGCAGCATGGGATCAGGCGGTCGAAACACTGAAGCTTTCTTT.

V usage is TRBV11-3 and J usage is TRBJ1-4; D may be TRBD1 (5 bases). V was cut by 4 bases and J by 0 bases, with 12 bases left in between. Germline V CDR1 and CDR2: SGHNT, YENEEA. The length of the CDR3 is 16 residues. The DNA for the CDR3 is TGTGCCAGCAGCTGGGGACGGGTGACAACTAATGAAAAACTGTTTTTT. It encodes CASSWGRVTTNEKLFF.

Regarding this clone: One end of the junction is discordant with germline, which a read error may explain. The chain employs TRBV6-8 and TRBJ2-7; D is uncertain. This CDR3 has 15 residues. The V gene's germline CDR1 is MNHGY and CDR2 SAAAGT. CDR3 region: CASSYTDGYSYEQYF. The CDR3 DNA reads TGTGCCAGCAGTTATACGGACGGCTACTCCTACGAACAGTACTTC.

Within the sample, this clone is hyperexpanded. This chain joins TRBV19 and TRBJ1-2; TRBD1 aligns across 10 bases. This CDR3 has 15 amino acids. The J segment lost 7 bases and the V segment lost 5 bases, leaving 10 bases of the junction unmatched. The germline V gene has CDR1 LNHDA and CDR2 SQIVND (reference sequence). CDR3 loop: CASSATGQGLGGYTF. The CDR3 region has the DNA TGTGCCAGTAGTGCGACGGGACAGGGGCTGGGTGGCTACACCTTC.

CDR3 sequence: CASSYSKSGQGYEQYF. The CDR3 DNA reads TGTGCCAGCAGTTACTCGAAATCGGGACAGGGCTACGAGCAGTACTTC. The chain is built from TRBV6-8 and TRBJ2-7, with 9 positions matching TRBD1. The CDR3 runs to 16 residues. Germline CDR1 reads MNHGY; CDR2 reads SAAAGT. Unmatched junction bases numbered 6, after V lost 0 bases and J lost 3 bases.

A few counts support this clone. This chain joins TRBV6-8 and TRBJ2-3; 8 nucleotides line up with TRBD2. Trimming removed 6 bases from V and 0 bases from J; junction bases left unmatched: 8. Looked up from germline, CDR1 is MNHGY and CDR2 is SAAAGT. The CDR3 covers 16 residues. This chain's CDR3 is CASSFKAGASTDTQYF. The CDR3 bases are TGTGCCAGCAGCTTCAAAGCGGGAGCTAGCACAGATACGCAGTATTTT.

This clone appeared a single time. The chain couples TRBV19 to TRBJ1-5; D not resolved. CDR1 and CDR2 (germline): LNHDA, SQIVND (reference sequence). The CDR3 length is 14 residues. V was trimmed by 2 bases and J by 0 bases, leaving 5 bases between them. The CDR3 DNA is TGTGCCAGTAGTATACAGGCTAGCAATCAGCCCCAGCATTTT. This codes for CASSIQASNQPQHF.

V is TRBV19 and J is TRBJ2-2, with 11 bases aligning to TRBD2. J was trimmed by 6 bases and V by 3 bases; bases with no gene match: 18. Germline assignment: CDR1 LNHDA and CDR2 SQIVND (reference sequence). This CDR3 is 20 amino acids long. The CDR3 protein is CASSMKRRFISGRAPGELFF. The CDR3 DNA sequence: TGTGCCAGTAGTATGAAAAGGAGGTTTATTAGCGGGAGGGCCCCCGGGGAGCTGTTTTTT.

This chain connects TRBV28 to TRBJ2-1; 9 bases are a match to TRBD1. The CDR3 sequence is 16 residues long. V dropped 4 bases and J dropped 8; count of bases not matched to a gene: 12. Germline V CDR1 and CDR2: MDHEN, SYDVKM. Here the CDR3 reads CASSYQTGTGFDEQFF. The CDR3 DNA follows: TGTGCCAGCAGTTACCAGACCGGGACAGGGTTTGATGAGCAGTTCTTC.

The chain is built from TRBV28 and TRBJ1-2; unclear D gene. CDR1 and CDR2 from the germline V gene are MDHEN and SYDVKM. CDR3 size: 13 residues. Trimming removed 1 base at V and 8 bases at J, with 11 bases between. The CDR3 spells CASSLSRGSGYTF. As DNA, the CDR3 is TGTGCCAGCAGTTTATCTCGAGGGTCCGGCTACACCTTC.

This clone was detected a few times. This sequence joins TRBV9 and TRBJ1-4; D uncertain. The V and J ends lost 4 bases and 4 bases respectively, with 14 bases between them. This CDR3 is 15 amino acids long. Germline V gives CDR1 SGDLS, CDR2 YYNGEE. The CDR3 here is CASSPEGRVNEKLFF. In DNA, the CDR3 is TGTGCCAGCAGCCCCGAGGGAAGGGTTAATGAAAAACTGTTTTTT.

The V and J genes are TRBV19 and TRBJ2-5, with a weak D call TRBD1 (5 bases). V was pared by 0 bases and J by 7 bases, with 15 bases between. CDR1 and CDR2 (germline): LNHDA, SQIVND (reference sequence). CDR3 length: 15 residues. The CDR3 loop reads CASSIDRTPSGTQYF. CDR3 coding DNA: TGTGCCAGTAGTATAGACAGGACACCCTCGGGGACCCAGTACTTC.

The genes are TRBV1 and TRBJ2-1; the D call TRBD2 from the table was never checked on the DNA. TRBV1 is labeled a pseudogene. The CDR3 sequence is 17 residues long. The CDR3 region is CASSQDQRARTYNEQFF. The CDR3 region has the DNA TGCGCCAGCAGCCAAGATCAGAGGGCCAGAACCTACAATGAGCAGTTCTTC.

The chain employs TRBV19 and TRBJ1-1; 8 bases match TRBD1. Germline-derived CDR1 and CDR2 are LNHDA and SQIVND (reference sequence). The CDR3 runs 12 residues. Germline trimming cut 10 bases from V and 5 bases from J; bases unmatched to any gene: 6. CDR3 in DNA: TGTGCCACCCTCGGGGACAGGACTGAAGCTTTCTTT. Translated: CATLGDRTEAFF. The complete variable domain, with remaining parts taken from reference TRBV19 and TRBJ1-1, reads DGGITQSPKYLFRKEGQNVTLSCEQNLNHDAMYWYRQDPGQGLRLIYYSQIVNDFQKGDIAEGYSVSREKKESFPLTVTSAQKNPTAFYLCATLGDRTEAFFGQGTRLTVV.

This clone is medium-sized (0.01 to 0.1%) in the sample. V gene TRBV9 combines with J gene TRBJ1-1; the match to TRBD1 covers 7 bases. J gave up 0 bases and V 5 bases, and 4 bases lay outside the gene matches. The germline V gene has CDR1 SGDLS and CDR2 YYNGEE. The CDR3 sequence is 14 residues long. This CDR3 reads CASRAGQLNTEAFF. As DNA, the CDR3 is TGTGCCAGCAGGGCGGGACAGTTGAACACTGAAGCTTTCTTT.

This clone was counted only a few times. The chain combines TRBV11-3 with TRBJ2-1; no clear D gene. The CDR3 runs to 18 residues. CDR1 is SGHNT, CDR2 YENEEA, per germline. V was trimmed by 6 bases and J by 0 bases, leaving 21 bases between them. CDR3 bases: TGTGCCAGCAGTCTTTCGGTAGATTGGAATAGCTCCTACAATGAGCAGTTCTTC. Its protein product is CASSLSVDWNSSYNEQFF.

The rearrangement uses TRBV19 and TRBJ1-3, with a possible D match to TRBD1 (6 bases). Trimming took off 4 bases at V and 0 bases at J, with 16 bases between the two ends. CDR1 and CDR2 from the germline V gene are LNHDA and SQIVND (reference sequence). This CDR3 contains 17 residues. DNA of the CDR3: TGTGCCAGTAGTAGGGGACACAGGAAGAGCTCTGGAAACACCATATATTTT. It yields the protein CASSRGHRKSSGNTIYF.

The chain links TRBV30 to TRBJ1-2; 7 bases match TRBD1. The CDR3 extends over 16 amino acids. The V gene's germline CDR1 is GTSNPN and CDR2 SVGIG (reference sequence). The V and J ends lost 4 bases and 4 bases, in that order; junction bases with no gene match: 15. The CDR3 nucleotides read TGTGCCTGGAACACGTGGTCGACAGGGAGCAGCTATGGCTACACCTTC. Translated, it gives CAWNTWSTGSSYGYTF.

This chain uses TRBV6-8 with TRBJ2-2; possible D gene TRBD2, 5 bases. The V end was cut by 4 bases, the J end by 2 bases, with 8 bases between. This CDR3 has 14 residues. Germline-derived CDR1 and CDR2 are MNHGY and SAAAGT. CDR3 protein: CASSWAGNTGELFF. In nucleotides, the CDR3 is TGTGCCAGCAGTTGGGCGGGCAACACCGGGGAGCTGTTTTTT.